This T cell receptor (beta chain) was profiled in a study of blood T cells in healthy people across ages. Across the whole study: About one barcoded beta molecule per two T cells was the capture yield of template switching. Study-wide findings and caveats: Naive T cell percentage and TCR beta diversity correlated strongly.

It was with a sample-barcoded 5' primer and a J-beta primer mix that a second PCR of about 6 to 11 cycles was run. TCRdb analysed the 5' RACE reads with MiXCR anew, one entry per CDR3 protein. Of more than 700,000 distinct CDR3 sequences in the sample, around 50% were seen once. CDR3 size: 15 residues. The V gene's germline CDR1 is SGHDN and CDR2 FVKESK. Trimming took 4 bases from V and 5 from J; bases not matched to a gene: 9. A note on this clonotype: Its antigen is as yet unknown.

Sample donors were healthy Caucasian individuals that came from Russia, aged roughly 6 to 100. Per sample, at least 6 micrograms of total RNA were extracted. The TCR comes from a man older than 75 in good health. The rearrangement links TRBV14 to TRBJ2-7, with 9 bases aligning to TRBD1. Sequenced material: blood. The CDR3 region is CASSLGTGKLNEQYF. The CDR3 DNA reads TGTGCCAGCAGCCTTGGGACAGGGAAGTTGAACGAGCAGTACTTC.